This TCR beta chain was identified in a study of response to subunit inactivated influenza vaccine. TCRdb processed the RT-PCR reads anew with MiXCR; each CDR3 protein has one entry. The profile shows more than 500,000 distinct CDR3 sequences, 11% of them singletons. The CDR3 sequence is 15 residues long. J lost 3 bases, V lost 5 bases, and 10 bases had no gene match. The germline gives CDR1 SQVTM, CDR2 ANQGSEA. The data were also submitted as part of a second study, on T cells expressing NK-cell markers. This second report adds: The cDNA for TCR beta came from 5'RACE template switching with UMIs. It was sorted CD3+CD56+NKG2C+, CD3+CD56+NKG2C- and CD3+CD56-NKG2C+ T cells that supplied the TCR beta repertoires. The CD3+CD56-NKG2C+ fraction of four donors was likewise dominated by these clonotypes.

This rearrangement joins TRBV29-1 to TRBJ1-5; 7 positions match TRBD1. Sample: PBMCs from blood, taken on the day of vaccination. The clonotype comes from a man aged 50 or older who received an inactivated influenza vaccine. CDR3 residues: CSVSTGVGNNQPQHF. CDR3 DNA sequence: TGCAGCGTTAGTACAGGGGTGGGGAACAATCAGCCCCAGCATTTT.